The rows below give T cell receptor beta chains drawn from one sample of a study of beta chain features in type 1 diabetes. The protocol was immunoSEQ multiplex PCR, while the TCRdb copy is restricted to in-frame clones and leaves out a portion. The data show some 15,000 clones, 55% to 70% seen once. Sequencing input: Tregs from blood. These receptors were taken from a man aged 25-40 years with type 1 diabetes. Both conserved end residues are part of each CDR3. Fields, in order: V gene, clone size, J gene, D gene, CDR3 protein, CDR3 DNA. D genes are given only for firm matches. Some rows mark clone size as missing; the rest say once, few, many or name a class of expanded clone.

V gene: TRBV28; clone size: NA; J gene: TRBJ1-4; D gene: NA; CDR3 protein: CASRFQGTLFF; CDR3 DNA: TGTGCCAGCAGGTTTCAGGGGACACTGTTTTTT
V gene: TRBV14; clone size: few; J gene: TRBJ2-3; D gene: NA; CDR3 protein: CASSQADTQYF; CDR3 DNA: TGTGCCAGCAGCCAAGCGGATACGCAGTATTTT
V gene: TRBV11-2; clone size: NA; J gene: TRBJ2-5; D gene: NA; CDR3 protein: CASSSLGGTQYF; CDR3 DNA: TGTGCCAGCAGCTCACTAGGAGGGACCCAGTACTTC
V gene: TRBV19; clone size: NA; J gene: TRBJ1-1; D gene: TRBD1; CDR3 protein: CASSILPGTGGTTEAFF; CDR3 DNA: TGTGCCAGTAGTATCCTCCCGGGGACAGGGGGGACCACTGAAGCTTTCTTT
V gene: TRBV28; clone size: NA; J gene: TRBJ2-3; D gene: TRBD2; CDR3 protein: CASTKFKGAGVGDTQYF; CDR3 DNA: TGTGCCAGCACCAAATTTAAGGGAGCGGGGGTAGGAGATACGCAGTATTTT
V gene: TRBV6-1; clone size: NA; J gene: TRBJ1-1; D gene: NA; CDR3 protein: CASSARTVLLEAFF; CDR3 DNA: TGTGCCAGCAGTGCACGGACAGTGCTCCTTGAAGCTTTCTTT
V gene: TRBV5-1; clone size: NA; J gene: TRBJ1-3; D gene: NA; CDR3 protein: CASSLTGFSGNTIYF; CDR3 DNA: TGCGCCAGCAGCTTGACGGGTTTTTCTGGAAACACCATATATTTT
V gene: TRBV9; clone size: NA; J gene: TRBJ2-7; D gene: TRBD1; CDR3 protein: CASSEGTGLWYEQYF; CDR3 DNA: TGTGCCAGCAGCGAGGGGACAGGCCTTTGGTACGAGCAGTACTTC
V gene: TRBV5-1; clone size: NA; J gene: TRBJ2-4; D gene: NA; CDR3 protein: CASSPDRSLAKNIQYF; CDR3 DNA: TGCGCCAGCAGCCCGGACAGATCACTAGCCAAAAACATTCAGTACTTC
V gene: TRBV7-2; clone size: NA; J gene: TRBJ2-3; D gene: TRBD2; CDR3 protein: CASKPSGSTDTQYF; CDR3 DNA: TGTGCCAGCAAACCTAGCGGGAGCACAGATACGCAGTATTTT
V gene: TRBV2; clone size: NA; J gene: TRBJ2-5; D gene: TRBD2; CDR3 protein: CAGRAGGRGETQYF; CDR3 DNA: TGTGCCGGCCGAGCGGGAGGGCGGGGAGAGACCCAGTACTTC
V gene: TRBV5-6; clone size: NA; J gene: TRBJ1-2; D gene: NA; CDR3 protein: CASRGTPNYGYTF; CDR3 DNA: TGTGCCAGCAGGGGGACACCTAACTATGGCTACACCTTC
V gene: TRBV5-1; clone size: once; J gene: TRBJ2-3; D gene: NA; CDR3 protein: CASSSDRYTDTQYF; CDR3 DNA: TGCGCCAGCAGCTCTGACAGATACACAGATACGCAGTATTTT
V gene: TRBV6-5; clone size: NA; J gene: TRBJ1-2; D gene: NA; CDR3 protein: CASSLPGDHYTF; CDR3 DNA: TGTGCCAGCAGTTTGCCGGGGGACCACTACACCTTC
V gene: TRBV5-4; clone size: NA; J gene: TRBJ2-1; D gene: TRBD2; CDR3 protein: CASSLVTSGGFYNEQFF; CDR3 DNA: TGTGCCAGCAGCTTGGTAACTAGCGGGGGGTTTTACAATGAGCAGTTCTTC
V gene: TRBV29-1; clone size: NA; J gene: TRBJ1-1; D gene: NA; CDR3 protein: CSVEGGGWTEAFF; CDR3 DNA: TGCAGCGTTGAAGGCGGGGGTTGGACTGAAGCTTTCTTT
V gene: TRBV30; clone size: once; J gene: TRBJ1-4; D gene: NA; CDR3 protein: CAWSGRTVENEKLFF; CDR3 DNA: TGTGCCTGGAGTGGGAGGACAGTTGAGAACGAAAAACTGTTTTTT
V gene: TRBV7-7; clone size: NA; J gene: TRBJ2-5; D gene: TRBD2; CDR3 protein: CASSIAGGGQETQYF; CDR3 DNA: TGTGCTAGCAGCATAGCGGGGGGGGGCCAAGAGACCCAGTACTTC
V gene: TRBV6-6; clone size: NA; J gene: TRBJ1-2; D gene: NA; CDR3 protein: CASTWQGNYGYTF; CDR3 DNA: TGTGCCAGCACATGGCAGGGAAACTATGGCTACACCTTC
V gene: TRBV7-9; clone size: NA; J gene: TRBJ2-5; D gene: NA; CDR3 protein: CASSHIASEATQYF; CDR3 DNA: TGTGCCAGCAGCCATATTGCCTCCGAGGCGACCCAGTACTTC
V gene: TRBV6-5; clone size: NA; J gene: TRBJ2-7; D gene: TRBD1; CDR3 protein: CASSYRDRVYEQYF; CDR3 DNA: TGTGCCAGCAGTTACCGGGACAGGGTATACGAGCAGTACTTC
V gene: TRBV10-3; clone size: NA; J gene: TRBJ2-3; D gene: TRBD1; CDR3 protein: CAISDGRQGDTQYF; CDR3 DNA: TGTGCCATCAGTGATGGTCGACAGGGAGATACGCAGTATTTT
V gene: TRBV7-2; clone size: NA; J gene: TRBJ2-7; D gene: TRBD1; CDR3 protein: CASSSQGTSYEQYF; CDR3 DNA: TGTGCCAGCAGCTCACAGGGGACGAGCTACGAGCAGTACTTC
V gene: TRBV7-9; clone size: NA; J gene: TRBJ2-3; D gene: TRBD2; CDR3 protein: CASSLGLAVGTDTQYF; CDR3 DNA: TGTGCCAGCAGCTTGGGACTAGCGGTCGGTACAGATACGCAGTATTTT
V gene: TRBV6-1; clone size: once; J gene: TRBJ2-7; D gene: NA; CDR3 protein: CASSPVDFYEQYF; CDR3 DNA: TGTGCCAGCAGTCCCGTGGACTTCTACGAGCAGTACTTC
V gene: TRBV4-1; clone size: NA; J gene: TRBJ2-3; D gene: NA; CDR3 protein: CASSQVNLVSTGTQYF; CDR3 DNA: TGCGCCAGCAGCCAAGTTAATCTAGTTTCCACAGGTACGCAGTATTTT
V gene: TRBV7-8; clone size: NA; J gene: TRBJ1-3; D gene: NA; CDR3 protein: CASSPRGSSGNTIYF; CDR3 DNA: TGTGCCAGCAGCCCCAGGGGCAGCTCTGGAAACACCATATATTTT
V gene: TRBV29-1; clone size: NA; J gene: TRBJ2-2; D gene: NA; CDR3 protein: CSAHGANTGELFF; CDR3 DNA: TGCAGCGCCCACGGAGCGAACACCGGGGAGCTGTTTTTT
V gene: TRBV7-9; clone size: NA; J gene: TRBJ2-1; D gene: TRBD1; CDR3 protein: CASSSPQGAVVEQFF; CDR3 DNA: TGTGCCAGCAGCTCGCCCCAGGGGGCGGTTGTTGAGCAGTTCTTC
V gene: TRBV10-3; clone size: few; J gene: TRBJ1-1; D gene: TRBD1; CDR3 protein: CAINPTGGTAEAFF; CDR3 DNA: TGTGCCATCAACCCTACAGGGGGCACCGCTGAAGCTTTCTTT
V gene: TRBV19; clone size: few; J gene: TRBJ2-1; D gene: TRBD2; CDR3 protein: CASSIGEGLRLSYNEQFF; CDR3 DNA: TGTGCCAGTAGTATTGGGGAGGGACTAAGATTGTCCTACAATGAGCAGTTCTTC
V gene: TRBV6-5; clone size: NA; J gene: TRBJ2-1; D gene: NA; CDR3 protein: CASSQDSYSYNEQFF; CDR3 DNA: TGTGCCAGCAGCCAGGACTCCTACTCCTACAATGAGCAGTTCTTC
V gene: TRBV11-2; clone size: NA; J gene: TRBJ2-7; D gene: TRBD2; CDR3 protein: CASTFGGRYEEQYF; CDR3 DNA: TGTGCCAGCACCTTCGGCGGGAGGTATGAGGAGCAGTACTTC
V gene: TRBV2; clone size: NA; J gene: TRBJ2-2; D gene: TRBD2; CDR3 protein: CASSGLADTGELFF; CDR3 DNA: TGTGCCAGCAGTGGACTAGCGGACACCGGGGAGCTGTTTTTT
V gene: TRBV9; clone size: NA; J gene: TRBJ2-2; D gene: NA; CDR3 protein: CASSVVAANTGELFF; CDR3 DNA: TGTGCCAGCAGCGTAGTGGCCGCGAACACCGGGGAGCTGTTTTTT
V gene: TRBV2; clone size: NA; J gene: TRBJ2-1; D gene: TRBD2; CDR3 protein: CASKPSSGGNNEQFF; CDR3 DNA: TGTGCCAGCAAGCCCTCCAGCGGGGGAAACAATGAGCAGTTCTTC
V gene: TRBV19; clone size: NA; J gene: TRBJ2-5; D gene: NA; CDR3 protein: CASTLTGQETQYF; CDR3 DNA: TGTGCCAGTACCCTGACTGGCCAAGAGACCCAGTACTTC
V gene: TRBV7-9; clone size: NA; J gene: TRBJ2-3; D gene: TRBD2; CDR3 protein: CASSLRRLAGDDTQYF; CDR3 DNA: TGTGCCAGCAGCTTAAGACGACTAGCGGGGGACGATACGCAGTATTTT
V gene: TRBV5-1; clone size: NA; J gene: TRBJ1-1; D gene: NA; CDR3 protein: CASSLGSLRVSGTEAFF; CDR3 DNA: TGCGCCAGCAGCTTGGGTTCTTTGAGGGTCTCGGGGACTGAAGCTTTCTTT
V gene: TRBV29-1; clone size: NA; J gene: TRBJ2-2; D gene: NA; CDR3 protein: CSVGRGWVTGELFF; CDR3 DNA: TGCAGCGTTGGGCGGGGTTGGGTCACCGGGGAGCTGTTTTTT
V gene: TRBV2; clone size: NA; J gene: TRBJ2-2; D gene: NA; CDR3 protein: CASSTTWGTPTGELFF; CDR3 DNA: TGTGCCAGCAGTACCACGTGGGGGACACCAACCGGGGAGCTGTTTTTT
V gene: TRBV6-5; clone size: NA; J gene: TRBJ2-3; D gene: TRBD2; CDR3 protein: CASSPEREGIDTQYF; CDR3 DNA: TGTGCCAGCAGCCCCGAGCGGGAGGGAATCGATACGCAGTATTTT
V gene: TRBV27; clone size: NA; J gene: TRBJ2-2; D gene: TRBD2; CDR3 protein: CASSSFAASGTNTGELFF; CDR3 DNA: TGTGCCAGCAGTTCGTTCGCGGCTAGCGGGACGAACACCGGGGAGCTGTTTTTT
V gene: TRBV11-2; clone size: NA; J gene: TRBJ1-3; D gene: NA; CDR3 protein: CASSPSGNTIYF; CDR3 DNA: TGTGCCAGCAGTCCTTCTGGAAACACCATATATTTT
V gene: TRBV6-5; clone size: NA; J gene: TRBJ1-2; D gene: NA; CDR3 protein: CASSPNHILNYGYTF; CDR3 DNA: TGTGCCAGCAGTCCGAACCACATTCTTAACTATGGCTACACCTTC
V gene: TRBV7-6; clone size: NA; J gene: TRBJ2-3; D gene: NA; CDR3 protein: CASSSTSGEAQYF; CDR3 DNA: TGTGCCAGCAGCTCGACCTCCGGCGAGGCGCAGTATTTT
V gene: TRBV9; clone size: NA; J gene: TRBJ2-3; D gene: TRBD2; CDR3 protein: CASSVGLAGGVSTDTQYF; CDR3 DNA: TGTGCCAGCAGCGTAGGTCTAGCGGGGGGGGTTAGCACAGATACGCAGTATTTT
V gene: TRBV19; clone size: NA; J gene: TRBJ2-3; D gene: NA; CDR3 protein: CASSIRPGDTQYF; CDR3 DNA: TGTGCCAGTAGTATTCGCCCCGGAGATACGCAGTATTTT
V gene: TRBV30; clone size: NA; J gene: TRBJ1-1; D gene: TRBD1; CDR3 protein: CAWSVAGTANTEAFF; CDR3 DNA: TGTGCCTGGAGTGTAGCCGGGACAGCGAACACTGAAGCTTTCTTT
V gene: TRBV4-1; clone size: NA; J gene: TRBJ2-7; D gene: NA; CDR3 protein: CASSHPGLPPHEQYF; CDR3 DNA: TGCGCCAGCAGCCATCCGGGACTCCCTCCCCACGAGCAGTACTTC
V gene: TRBV5-1; clone size: NA; J gene: TRBJ2-3; D gene: TRBD2; CDR3 protein: CASSLTGRLAGDTQYF; CDR3 DNA: TGCGCCAGCAGCTTGACGGGGCGACTAGCTGGAGATACGCAGTATTTT
V gene: TRBV5-5; clone size: NA; J gene: TRBJ1-4; D gene: TRBD1; CDR3 protein: CASSSGTGVNEKLFF; CDR3 DNA: TGTGCCAGCAGCTCCGGGACAGGGGTTAATGAAAAACTGTTTTTT
V gene: TRBV27; clone size: NA; J gene: TRBJ1-5; D gene: NA; CDR3 protein: CASSLAGGQYQPQHF; CDR3 DNA: TGTGCCAGCAGTTTAGCGGGGGGACAATATCAGCCCCAGCATTTT
V gene: TRBV7-9; clone size: NA; J gene: TRBJ2-7; D gene: NA; CDR3 protein: CASSMRTYEQYF; CDR3 DNA: TGTGCCAGCAGCATGAGGACCTACGAGCAGTACTTC